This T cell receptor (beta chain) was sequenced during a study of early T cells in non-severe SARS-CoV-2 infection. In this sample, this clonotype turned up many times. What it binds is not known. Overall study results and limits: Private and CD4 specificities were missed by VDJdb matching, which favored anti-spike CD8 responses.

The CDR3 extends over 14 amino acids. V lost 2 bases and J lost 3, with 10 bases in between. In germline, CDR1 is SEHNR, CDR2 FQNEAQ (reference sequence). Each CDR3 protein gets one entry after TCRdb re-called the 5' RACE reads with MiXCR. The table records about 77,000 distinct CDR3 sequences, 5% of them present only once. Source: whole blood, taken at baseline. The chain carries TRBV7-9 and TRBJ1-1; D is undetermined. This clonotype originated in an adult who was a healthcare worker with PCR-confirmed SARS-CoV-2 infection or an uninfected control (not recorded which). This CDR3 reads CASSLSTRDTEAFF. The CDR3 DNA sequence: TGTGCCAGCAGCTTATCGACACGGGACACTGAAGCTTTCTTT.